These 9 T cell receptor beta chains were sequenced from one sample in a study of blood T cell repertoires in COVID-19. Profiled with immunoSEQ multiplex PCR; TCRdb holds only in-frame clones, not every one. The table lists about 300,000 clones, roughly 87% of them singletons. The source material was PBMCs or T cells enriched from blood (not recorded which). Every receptor here comes from a woman in her 30s who had recovered from COVID-19.

This chain uses TRBV5-8 with TRBJ1-6; 12 nucleotides line up with TRBD1. This CDR3 comprises 19 residues. With 4 bases clipped from V and 4 bases from J, the junction kept 12 bases outside the gene matches. Looked up from germline, CDR1 is SGHTS and CDR2 is YDEGEE. This chain's CDR3 is CASSTPRDRGLAYNSPLHF. In DNA form, the CDR3 reads TGTGCCAGCAGCACCCCCCGGGACAGGGGGCTGGCATATAATTCACCCCTCCACTTT.

The chain has TRBV5-1 and TRBJ1-1, with TRBD1 matching over 7 bases. CDR1 is SGHRS and CDR2 is YFSETQ in the germline V gene. The CDR3 covers 14 residues. V gave up 2 bases and J gave up 4 bases; unmatched junction bases: 5. CDR3 residues: CASSFTRGTTEAFF. CDR3 sequence (DNA): TGCGCCAGCAGCTTCACCAGGGGGACCACTGAAGCTTTCTTT.

This sequence joins TRBV9 and TRBJ1-4; D not certain. The V and J ends lost 0 bases and 5 bases respectively, with 11 bases between them. The germline V gene has CDR1 SGDLS and CDR2 YYNGEE. CDR3 length equals 15 residues. The DNA for the CDR3 is TGTGCCAGCAGCGTAGGACAAAACCCAAATGAAAAACTGTTTTTT. This encodes CASSVGQNPNEKLFF.

J is TRBJ2-5 and V is TRBV6-2 or TRBV6-3; 14 bases agree with TRBD2. V shed 6 bases, J shed 2 bases, and the junction held 2 bases outside the gene matches. This CDR3 comprises 15 residues. Germline V gene data show CDR1 as MNHEY and CDR2 as SVGEGT. In DNA, the CDR3 is TGTGCCAGCAGCCGACTAGCGGGGGGGCAAGAGACCCAGTACTTC. Translating gives CASSRLAGGQETQYF.

The rearrangement uses TRBV30 and TRBJ1-2, with a tentative D call TRBD1 (6 bases). Trimming left V 4 bases short and J 4 bases short, with 16 bases between. There are 14 residues in the CDR3. Germline V gene sequence: CDR1 GTSNPN, CDR2 SVGIG (reference sequence). The CDR3: CAWTQNTGIYGYTF. The CDR3, as DNA: TGTGCCTGGACCCAAAACACAGGGATCTATGGCTACACCTTC.

V and J are TRBV29-1 and TRBJ1-2; D possibly corresponds to TRBD1 (5 bases). CDR1 is SQVTM, CDR2 ANQGSEA, per germline. V lost 7 bases, J lost 0 bases, and 15 bases lay in between. The CDR3 is 14 residues long. The CDR3 coding sequence is TGCAGCGACACCTACAGGAGAGCTAACTATGGCTACACCTTC. Translation: CSDTYRRANYGYTF.

The chain carries TRBV25-1 and TRBJ1-2, with 7 bases matching TRBD1. This CDR3 region has 15 residues. V lost 4 bases, J lost 5 bases, and 10 bases stayed unmatched. Per germline, CDR1 MGHDK and CDR2 SYGVNS. CDR3 coding DNA: TGTGCCAGCAGTGCCTGGGACAGCGGTTTTTATGGCTACACCTTC. As protein: CASSAWDSGFYGYTF.

V gene TRBV27 combines with J gene TRBJ2-5; D call uncertain. CDR1 is MNHEY and CDR2 is SMNVEV in the germline V gene (reference sequence). With 8 bases removed from V and 4 bases from J, the gap between germline ends came to 14 bases. CDR3 size: 13 residues. For the CDR3, the DNA is TGTGCCAGCTCCCGTGTTCCCCGAGAGACCCAGTACTTC. Amino acid sequence: CASSRVPRETQYF.

The rearrangement links TRBV6-2 or TRBV6-3 to TRBJ2-7; 7 bases line up with TRBD2. This CDR3 comprises 15 residues. In germline, CDR1 is MNHEY, CDR2 SVGEGT. With 6 bases clipped from V and 5 bases from J, the junction kept 13 bases outside the gene matches. The CDR3 region is CASSLRPGGSDEQYF. CDR3 bases: TGTGCCAGCAGCTTACGTCCGGGGGGTTCGGACGAGCAGTACTTC.